This section outlines one T cell receptor (beta chain) sequence together with its context. The antigen is undetermined. The sample is drawn from a study of OX40 agonist ivuxolimab in advanced cancers. Across the study: Therapy given before enrollment (anti-PD-1, anti-PD-L1 or anti-CTLA-4) was allowed, and around 41% had some. One hepatocellular carcinoma and two cutaneous melanoma patients partially responded.

Overall study results and limits: On average, CD8+ T cells had more expanded clones than CD4+.

Exclusion of a patient followed from autoimmune disease history or systemic immunosuppression. The CDR3 consists of 15 residues. Trimming left V 4 bases short and J 1 base short, with 11 bases between. Germline CDR1 MNHEY, CDR2 SVGAGI. Some clones are missing from TCRdb's copy, which holds only in-frame ones; the method was immunoSEQ multiplex PCR. The sample carries 65,000 to 80,000 clones, roughly 80% recorded once. The J gene is TRBJ2-1, the V gene TRBV6-5; a possible D gene is TRBD1 (5 bases). The receptor was isolated from an adult with an advanced solid tumor such as melanoma, head and neck, liver or kidney cancer. The source material was CD4+ or CD8+ T cells sorted from blood, sampled in a trial of the OX40 agonist ivuxolimab. In DNA, the CDR3 is TGTGCCAGCAGTTCATACAGGTTATCCTACAATGAGCAGTTCTTC. It translates to CASSSYRLSYNEQFF.